This T cell receptor beta chain was captured by sequencing in a study of technical replicates of blood from a few donors. Clones were read by immunoSEQ multiplex PCR, and TCRdb kept only the in-frame ones, dropping some. In the table there are 90,000 to 100,000 clones, about 95% of which are singletons. The CDR3 runs to 14 residues. Germline CDR1 SGHVS, CDR2 FQNEAQ. Trimming cost V 4 bases and J 1 base, with 10 bases left between them. The TCR comes from a human donor in good health. What was sequenced was T cells isolated from PBMCs. This chain links TRBV7-8 with TRBJ1-1; no definite D call. DNA for the CDR3: TGTGCCAGCAGCTCACCCCCCAGGAACACTGAAGCTTTCTTT. Encoded protein: CASSSPPRNTEAFF.